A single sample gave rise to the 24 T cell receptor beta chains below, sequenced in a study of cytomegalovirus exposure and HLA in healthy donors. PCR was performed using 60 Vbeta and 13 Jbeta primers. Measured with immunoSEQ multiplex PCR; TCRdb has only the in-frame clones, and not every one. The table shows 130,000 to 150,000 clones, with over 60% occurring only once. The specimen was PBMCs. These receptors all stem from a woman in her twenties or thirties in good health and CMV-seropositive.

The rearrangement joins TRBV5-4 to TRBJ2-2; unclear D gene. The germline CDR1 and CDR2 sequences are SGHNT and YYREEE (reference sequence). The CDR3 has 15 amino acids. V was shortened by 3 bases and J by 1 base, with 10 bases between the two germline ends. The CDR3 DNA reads TGTGCCAGCAGCTCGAGTTGGAGGAACACCGGGGAGCTGTTTTTT. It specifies CASSSSWRNTGELFF.

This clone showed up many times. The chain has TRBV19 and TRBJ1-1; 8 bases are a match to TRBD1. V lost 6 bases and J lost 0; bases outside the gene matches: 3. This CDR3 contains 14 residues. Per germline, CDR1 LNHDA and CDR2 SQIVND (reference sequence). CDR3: CASRGQVLNTEAFF. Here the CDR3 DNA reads TGTGCCAGTAGGGGACAGGTGTTGAACACTGAAGCTTTCTTT.

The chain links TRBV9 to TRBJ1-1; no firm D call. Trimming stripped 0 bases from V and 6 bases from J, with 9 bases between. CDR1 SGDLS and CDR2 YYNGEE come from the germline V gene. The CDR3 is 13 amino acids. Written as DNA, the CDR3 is TGTGCCAGCAGCGTAGATGGTCAGTCTGAAGCTTTCTTT. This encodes CASSVDGQSEAFF.

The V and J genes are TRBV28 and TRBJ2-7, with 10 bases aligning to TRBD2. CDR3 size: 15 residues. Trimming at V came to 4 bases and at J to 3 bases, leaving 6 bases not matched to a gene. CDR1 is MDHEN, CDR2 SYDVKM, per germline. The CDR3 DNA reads TGTGCCAGCAGTTCAGGACTAGCGGCCGACTACGAGCAGTACTTC. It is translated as CASSSGLAADYEQYF.

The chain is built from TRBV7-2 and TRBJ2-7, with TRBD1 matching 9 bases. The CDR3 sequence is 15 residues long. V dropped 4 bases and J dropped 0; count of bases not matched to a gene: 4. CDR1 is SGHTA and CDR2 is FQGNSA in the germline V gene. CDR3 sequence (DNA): TGTGCCAGCAGCTGGGACAGGGATAGCTCCTACGAGCAGTACTTC. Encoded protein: CASSWDRDSSYEQYF.

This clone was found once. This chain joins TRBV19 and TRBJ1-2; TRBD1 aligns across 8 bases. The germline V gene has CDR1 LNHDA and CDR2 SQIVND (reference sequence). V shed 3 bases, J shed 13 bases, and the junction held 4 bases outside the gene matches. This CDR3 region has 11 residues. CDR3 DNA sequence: TGTGCCAGTAGTATCGGGACAGGCGGCACCTTC. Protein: CASSIGTGGTF.

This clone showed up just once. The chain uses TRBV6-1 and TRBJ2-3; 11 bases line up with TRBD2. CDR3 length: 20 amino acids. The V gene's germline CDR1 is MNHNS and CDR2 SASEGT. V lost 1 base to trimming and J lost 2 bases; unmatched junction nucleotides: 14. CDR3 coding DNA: TGTGCCAGCAGTGAAGAGCGAGAACCGGGACTAGCGGCGTTCACAGATACGCAGTATTTT. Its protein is CASSEEREPGLAAFTDTQYF.

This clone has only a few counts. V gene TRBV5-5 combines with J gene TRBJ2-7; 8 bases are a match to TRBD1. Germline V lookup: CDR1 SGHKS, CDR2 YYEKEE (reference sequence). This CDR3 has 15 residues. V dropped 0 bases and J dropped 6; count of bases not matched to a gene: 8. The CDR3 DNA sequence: TGTGCCAGCAGCTTGGAACAGGGGGGAATCGGCGAGCAGTACTTC. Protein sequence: CASSLEQGGIGEQYF.

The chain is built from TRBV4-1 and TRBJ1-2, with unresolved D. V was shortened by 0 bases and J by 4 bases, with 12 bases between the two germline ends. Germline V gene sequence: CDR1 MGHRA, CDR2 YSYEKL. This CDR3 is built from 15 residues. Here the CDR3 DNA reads TGCGCCAGCAGCCAAGACGGCGGACTGGTCTATGGCTACACCTTC. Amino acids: CASSQDGGLVYGYTF.

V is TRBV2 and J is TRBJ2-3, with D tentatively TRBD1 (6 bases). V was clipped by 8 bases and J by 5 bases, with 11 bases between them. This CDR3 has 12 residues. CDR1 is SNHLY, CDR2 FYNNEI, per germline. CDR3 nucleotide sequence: TGTGCCAGCCAGGGGTGGGGAGATACGCAGTATTTT. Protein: CASQGWGDTQYF.

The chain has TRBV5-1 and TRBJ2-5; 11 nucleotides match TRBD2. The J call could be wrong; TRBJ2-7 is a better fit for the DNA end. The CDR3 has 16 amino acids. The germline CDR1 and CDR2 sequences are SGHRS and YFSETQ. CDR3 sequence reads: CASSSVPSGRPHEQYF. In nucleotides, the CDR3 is TGCGCCAGCAGCTCCGTCCCTAGCGGGAGGCCCCACGAGCAGTACTTC.

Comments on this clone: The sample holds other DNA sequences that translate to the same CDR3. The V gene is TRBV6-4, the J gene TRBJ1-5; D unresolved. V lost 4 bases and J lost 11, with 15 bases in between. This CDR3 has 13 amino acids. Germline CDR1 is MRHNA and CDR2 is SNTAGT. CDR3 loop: CASSAAPGSAQHF. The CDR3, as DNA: TGTGCCAGCAGTGCCGCGCCCGGGTCAGCCCAGCATTTT.

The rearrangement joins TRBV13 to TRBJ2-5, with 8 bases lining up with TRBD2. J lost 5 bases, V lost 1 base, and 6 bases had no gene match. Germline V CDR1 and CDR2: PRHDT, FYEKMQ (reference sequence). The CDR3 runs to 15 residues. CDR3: CASSLVGSGAETQYF. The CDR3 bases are TGTGCCAGCAGCTTAGTTGGTAGCGGGGCTGAGACCCAGTACTTC.

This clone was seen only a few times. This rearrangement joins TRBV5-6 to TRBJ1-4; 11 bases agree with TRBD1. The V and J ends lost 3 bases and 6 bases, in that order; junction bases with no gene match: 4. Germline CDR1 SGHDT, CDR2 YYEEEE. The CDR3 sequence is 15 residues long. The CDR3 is CASSWGQGGYEKLFF. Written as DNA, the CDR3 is TGTGCCAGCAGCTGGGGACAGGGGGGATATGAAAAACTGTTTTTT. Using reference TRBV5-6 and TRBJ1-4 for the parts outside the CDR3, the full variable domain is DAGVTQSPTHLIKTRGQQVTLRCSPKSGHDTVSWYQQALGQGPQFIFQYYEEEERQRGNFPDRFSGHQFPNYSSELNVNALLLGDSALYLCASSWGQGGYEKLFFGSGTQLSVL.

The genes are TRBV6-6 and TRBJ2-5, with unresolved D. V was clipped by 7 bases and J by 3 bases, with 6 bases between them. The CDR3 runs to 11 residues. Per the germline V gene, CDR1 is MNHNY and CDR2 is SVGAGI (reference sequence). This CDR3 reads CASKSEETQYF. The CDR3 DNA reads TGTGCCAGCAAATCTGAAGAGACCCAGTACTTC.

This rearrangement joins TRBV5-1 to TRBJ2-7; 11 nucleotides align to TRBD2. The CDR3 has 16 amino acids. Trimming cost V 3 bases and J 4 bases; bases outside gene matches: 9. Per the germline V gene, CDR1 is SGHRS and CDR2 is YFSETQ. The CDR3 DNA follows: TGCGCCAGCAGCTCCTATACTAGCGGGAGTGGATACGAGCAGTACTTC. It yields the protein CASSSYTSGSGYEQYF.

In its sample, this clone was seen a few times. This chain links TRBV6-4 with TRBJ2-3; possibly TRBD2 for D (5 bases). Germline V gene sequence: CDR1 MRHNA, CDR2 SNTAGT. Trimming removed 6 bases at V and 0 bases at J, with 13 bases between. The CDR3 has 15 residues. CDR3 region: CASRRAEMSTDTQYF. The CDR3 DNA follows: TGTGCCAGCAGGAGGGCCGAAATGAGCACAGATACGCAGTATTTT.

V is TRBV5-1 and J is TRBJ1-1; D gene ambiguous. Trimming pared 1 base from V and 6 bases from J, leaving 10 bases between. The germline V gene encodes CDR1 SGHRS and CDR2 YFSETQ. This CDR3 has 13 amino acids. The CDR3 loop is CASSLNRAPEAFF. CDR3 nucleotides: TGCGCCAGCAGCTTGAACCGAGCCCCTGAAGCTTTCTTT.

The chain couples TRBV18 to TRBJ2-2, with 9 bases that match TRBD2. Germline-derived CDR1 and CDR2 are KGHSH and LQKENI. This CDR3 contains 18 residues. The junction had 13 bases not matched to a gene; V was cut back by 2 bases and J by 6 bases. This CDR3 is CASSPMRAAGGPSGELFF. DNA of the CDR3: TGTGCCAGCTCACCAATGAGGGCTGCGGGAGGGCCGTCCGGGGAGCTGTTTTTT.

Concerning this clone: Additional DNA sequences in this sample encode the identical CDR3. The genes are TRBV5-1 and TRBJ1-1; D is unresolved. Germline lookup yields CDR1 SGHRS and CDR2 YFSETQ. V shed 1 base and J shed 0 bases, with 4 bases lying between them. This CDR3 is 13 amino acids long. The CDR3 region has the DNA TGCGCCAGCAGCTTGAATATGAACACTGAAGCTTTCTTT. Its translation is CASSLNMNTEAFF.

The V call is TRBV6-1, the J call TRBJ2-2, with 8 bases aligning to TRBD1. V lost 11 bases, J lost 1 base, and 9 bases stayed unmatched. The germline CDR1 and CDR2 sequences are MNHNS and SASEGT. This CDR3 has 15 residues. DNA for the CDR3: TGTGCCGTTCCTGATGGACAGGGGAACACCGGGGAGCTGTTTTTT. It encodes CAVPDGQGNTGELFF.

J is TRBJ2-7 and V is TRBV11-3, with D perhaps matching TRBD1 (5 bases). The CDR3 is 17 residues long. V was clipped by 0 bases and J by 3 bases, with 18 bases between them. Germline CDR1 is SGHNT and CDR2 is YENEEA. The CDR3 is CASSLDSMDTGFYEQYF. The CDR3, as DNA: TGTGCCAGCAGCTTAGATAGCATGGACACAGGATTCTACGAGCAGTACTTC.

The CDR3 DNA follows: TGTGCCAGCAGCGAGCGAACTCCGAACACTGAAGCTTTCTTT. Protein product: CASSERTPNTEAFF. The V and J genes are TRBV7-9 and TRBJ1-1; no clear D. The CDR3 loop spans 14 amino acids. Trimming shortened V by 5 bases and J by 1 base, and 11 bases separated the two germline ends. The germline V gene has CDR1 SEHNR and CDR2 FQNEAQ (reference sequence). Combining the CDR3 with reference TRBV7-9 and TRBJ1-1 gives the whole variable domain DTGVSQNPRHKITKRGQNVTFRCDPISEHNRLYWYRQTLGQGPEFLTYFQNEAQLEKSRLLSDRFSAERPKGSFSTLEIQRTEQGDSAMYLCASSERTPNTEAFFGQGTRLTVV.

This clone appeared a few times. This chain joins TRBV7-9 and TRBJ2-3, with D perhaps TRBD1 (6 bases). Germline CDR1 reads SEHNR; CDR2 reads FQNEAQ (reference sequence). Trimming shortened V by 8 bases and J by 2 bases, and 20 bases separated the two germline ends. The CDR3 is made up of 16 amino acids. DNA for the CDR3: TGTGCCAGCGCCCCGGGTTGGGGGCGGACCACAGATACGCAGTATTTT. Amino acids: CASAPGWGRTTDTQYF.